Included here is one T cell receptor (beta chain) sequence, with context. The antigen remains unidentified. The germline V gene has CDR1 WNHNN and CDR2 SYGVQD (reference sequence). The length of the CDR3 is 14 residues. J lost 10 bases, V lost 5 bases, and 10 bases had no gene match. A multiplex PCR was run with 60 Vbeta primers and 13 Jbeta primers. TCRdb's copy holds only in-frame clones and misses some; the assay was immunoSEQ multiplex PCR. The sample lists roughly 150,000 clones, 65% to 80% occurring once. At sampling all donors were nominally healthy, likely with unrecorded immune exposures. The sample originates from a study of cytomegalovirus exposure and HLA in healthy donors. Study in general: When 398 donors were genotyped, roughly 78% of them were found to fall in the Caucasian-associated ancestry cluster. Study results and limitations: For most subjects, TCR beta sequences were reported to predict HLA-A and HLA-B alleles with accuracy.

This TCR was recovered from a woman in her forties or fifties in good health and CMV-seropositive. The sequenced sample consisted of PBMCs. This sequence joins TRBV10-1 and TRBJ1-4; 7 bases are shared with TRBD1. The CDR3 spells CASSLNRGGGKLFF. The CDR3 DNA sequence: TGCGCCAGCAGTCTAAACAGGGGCGGCGGAAAACTGTTTTTT.